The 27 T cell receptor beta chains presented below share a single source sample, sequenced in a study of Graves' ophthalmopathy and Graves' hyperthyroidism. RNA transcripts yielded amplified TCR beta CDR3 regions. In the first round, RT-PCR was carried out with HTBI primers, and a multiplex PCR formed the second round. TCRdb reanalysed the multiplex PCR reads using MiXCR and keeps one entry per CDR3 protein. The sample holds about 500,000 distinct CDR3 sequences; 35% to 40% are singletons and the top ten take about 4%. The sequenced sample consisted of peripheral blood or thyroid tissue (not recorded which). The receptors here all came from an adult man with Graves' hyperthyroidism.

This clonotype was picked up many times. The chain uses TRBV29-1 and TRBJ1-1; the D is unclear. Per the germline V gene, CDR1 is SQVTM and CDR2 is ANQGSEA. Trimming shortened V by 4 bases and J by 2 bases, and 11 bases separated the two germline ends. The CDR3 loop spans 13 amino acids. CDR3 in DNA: TGCAGCGTTGTTCAAGGGTCAAACACTGAAGCTTTCTTT. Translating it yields CSVVQGSNTEAFF.

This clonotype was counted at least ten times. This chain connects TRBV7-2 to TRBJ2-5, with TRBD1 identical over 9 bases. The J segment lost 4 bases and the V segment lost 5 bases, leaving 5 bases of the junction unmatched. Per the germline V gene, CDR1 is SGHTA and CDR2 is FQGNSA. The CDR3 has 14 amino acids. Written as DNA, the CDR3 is TGTGCCAGCAGCGCGGACAGGGGCACAGAGACCCAGTACTTC. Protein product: CASSADRGTETQYF.

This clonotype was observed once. The CDR3 sequence: CSVEVRAFEQYF. CDR3 sequence (DNA): TGCAGCGTTGAAGTCCGTGCTTTCGAGCAGTACTTC. V usage is TRBV29-1 and J usage is TRBJ2-7, with D unresolved. Germline V CDR1 and CDR2: SQVTM, ANQGSEA. Trimming pared 1 base from V and 6 bases from J, leaving 10 bases between. The CDR3 spans 12 residues.

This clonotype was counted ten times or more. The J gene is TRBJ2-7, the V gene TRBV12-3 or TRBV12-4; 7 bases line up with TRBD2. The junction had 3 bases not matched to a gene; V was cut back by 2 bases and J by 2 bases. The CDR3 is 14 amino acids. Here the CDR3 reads CASSLWGTTYEQYF. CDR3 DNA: TGTGCCAGCAGTTTATGGGGGACTACCTACGAGCAGTACTTC.

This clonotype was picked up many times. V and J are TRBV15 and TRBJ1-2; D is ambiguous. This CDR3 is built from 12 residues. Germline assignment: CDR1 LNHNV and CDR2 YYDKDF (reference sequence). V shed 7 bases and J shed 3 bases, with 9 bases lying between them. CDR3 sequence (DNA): TGTGCCACCAAGGGTGGCGACTATGGCTACACCTTC. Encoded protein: CATKGGDYGYTF.

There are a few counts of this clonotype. CDR3 sequence (DNA): TGTGCCATCAGTGAGAGGTCGGGAGGGTCAAATGAGCAGTTCTTC. This gives the protein CAISERSGGSNEQFF. V and J are TRBV10-3 and TRBJ2-7, with TRBD2 identical over 8 bases. The DNA end is more similar to TRBJ2-1, so the J call may be wrong. CDR1 is ENHRY and CDR2 is SYGVKD in the germline V gene. The CDR3 runs to 15 residues.

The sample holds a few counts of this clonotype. DNA for the CDR3: TGTGCCAGCAGCTTCCTTCAAGTGGGTGTCGGAGGCTACACCTTC. It specifies CASSFLQVGVGGYTF. The rearrangement uses TRBV5-6 and TRBJ1-2; D is ambiguous. This CDR3 has 15 amino acids. The V gene lost 2 bases and the J gene lost 8 bases, with 19 bases spanning the gap. Germline CDR1 reads SGHDT; CDR2 reads YYEEEE.

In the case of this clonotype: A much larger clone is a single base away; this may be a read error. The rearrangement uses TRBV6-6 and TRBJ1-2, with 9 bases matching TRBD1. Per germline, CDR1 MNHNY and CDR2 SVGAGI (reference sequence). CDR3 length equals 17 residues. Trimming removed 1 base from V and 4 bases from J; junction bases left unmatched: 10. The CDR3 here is CASSYWTGVGSGYGYTF. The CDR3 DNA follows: TGTGCCAGCAGTTACTGGACAGGGGTTGGTTCTGGCTATGGCTACACCTTC.

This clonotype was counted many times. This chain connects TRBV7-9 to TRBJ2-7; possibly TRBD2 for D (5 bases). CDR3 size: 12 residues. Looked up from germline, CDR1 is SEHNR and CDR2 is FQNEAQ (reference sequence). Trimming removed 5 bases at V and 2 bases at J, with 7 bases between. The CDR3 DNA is TGTGCCAGCAGCACCGGGACCTACGAGCAGTACTTC. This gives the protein CASSTGTYEQYF.

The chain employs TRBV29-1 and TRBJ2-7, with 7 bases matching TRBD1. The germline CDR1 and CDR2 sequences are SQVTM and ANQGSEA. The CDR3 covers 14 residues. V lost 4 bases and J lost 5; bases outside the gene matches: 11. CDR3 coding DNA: TGCAGCGTTGCAGGGCACAGGGGAACCAACGAGCAGTACTTC. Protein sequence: CSVAGHRGTNEQYF.

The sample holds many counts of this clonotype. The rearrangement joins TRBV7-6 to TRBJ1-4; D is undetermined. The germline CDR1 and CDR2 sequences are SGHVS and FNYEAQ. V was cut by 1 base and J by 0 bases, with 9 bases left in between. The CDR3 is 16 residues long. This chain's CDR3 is CASSLGLTTTNEKLFF. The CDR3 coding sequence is TGTGCCAGCAGCTTAGGACTCACCACAACTAATGAAAAACTGTTTTTT.

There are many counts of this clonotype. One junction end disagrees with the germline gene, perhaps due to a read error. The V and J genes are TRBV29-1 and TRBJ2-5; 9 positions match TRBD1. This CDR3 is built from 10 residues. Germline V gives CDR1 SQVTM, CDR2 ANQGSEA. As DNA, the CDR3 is TGCAGCGTTGGGGGGACAGGGTTGGACTTC. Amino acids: CSVGGTGLDF.

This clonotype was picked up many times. Written as DNA, the CDR3 is TGTGCCAGCAGTCTCGACAGGGCCTATGGCTACACCTTC. As protein: CASSLDRAYGYTF. The rearrangement uses TRBV2 and TRBJ1-2, with 7 nucleotides matching TRBD1. J lost 4 bases, V lost 5 bases, and 4 bases had no gene match. The CDR3 is made up of 13 amino acids. Germline V gene sequence: CDR1 SNHLY, CDR2 FYNNEI.

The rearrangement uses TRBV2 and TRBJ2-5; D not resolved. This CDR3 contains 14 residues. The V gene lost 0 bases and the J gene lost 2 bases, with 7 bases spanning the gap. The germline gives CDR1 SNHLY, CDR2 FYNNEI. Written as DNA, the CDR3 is TGTGCCAGCAGTGAAGCAAGGGCGCAAGAGACCCAGTACTTC. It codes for CASSEARAQETQYF.

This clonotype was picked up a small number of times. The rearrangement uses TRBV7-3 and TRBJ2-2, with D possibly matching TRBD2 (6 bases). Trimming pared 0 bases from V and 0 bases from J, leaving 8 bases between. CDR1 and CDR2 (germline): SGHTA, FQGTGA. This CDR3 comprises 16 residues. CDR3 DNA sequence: TGTGCCAGCAGCTTAACGGGCGGGGCGAACACCGGGGAGCTGTTTTTT. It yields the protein CASSLTGGANTGELFF.

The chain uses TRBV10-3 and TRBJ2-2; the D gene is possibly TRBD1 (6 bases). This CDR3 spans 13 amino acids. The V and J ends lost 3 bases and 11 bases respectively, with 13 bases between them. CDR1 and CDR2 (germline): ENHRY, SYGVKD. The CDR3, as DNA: TGTGCCATCAGTGAACAGGGAACGGGTGAGCTGTTTTTT. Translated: CAISEQGTGELFF.

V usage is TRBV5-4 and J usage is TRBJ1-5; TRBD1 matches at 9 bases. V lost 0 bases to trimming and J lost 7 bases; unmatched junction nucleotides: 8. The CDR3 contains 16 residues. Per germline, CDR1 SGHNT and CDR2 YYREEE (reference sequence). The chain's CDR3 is CASSLDGTGGGQPQHF. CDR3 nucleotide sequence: TGTGCCAGCAGCTTGGACGGAACAGGGGGCGGGCAGCCCCAGCATTTT.

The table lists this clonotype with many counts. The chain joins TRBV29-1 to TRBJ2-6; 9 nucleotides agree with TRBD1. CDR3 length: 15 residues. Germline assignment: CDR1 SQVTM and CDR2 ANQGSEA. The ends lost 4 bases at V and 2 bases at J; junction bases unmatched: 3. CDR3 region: CSVGDRAAGANVLTF. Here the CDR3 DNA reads TGCAGCGTTGGGGACAGGGCTGCTGGGGCCAACGTCCTGACTTTC.

CDR3 sequence (DNA): TGCAGCGCGGACTCCGGGACAGGGCTAGGGGAGCTGTTTTTT. This sequence encodes CSADSGTGLGELFF. The chain combines TRBV29-1 with TRBJ2-2; 9 bases line up with TRBD1. This CDR3 has 14 amino acids. V shed 7 bases, J shed 8 bases, and the junction held 11 bases outside the gene matches. Germline V gene sequence: CDR1 SQVTM, CDR2 ANQGSEA.

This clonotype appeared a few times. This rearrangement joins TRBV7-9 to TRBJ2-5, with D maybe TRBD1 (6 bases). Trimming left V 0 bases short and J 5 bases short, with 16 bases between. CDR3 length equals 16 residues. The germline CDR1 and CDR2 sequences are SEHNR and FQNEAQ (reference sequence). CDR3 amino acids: CASSLAGTGWYETQYF. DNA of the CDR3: TGTGCCAGCAGCTTAGCGGGAACAGGGTGGTACGAGACCCAGTACTTC. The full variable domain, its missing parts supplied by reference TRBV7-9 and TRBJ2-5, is DTGVSQNPRHKITKRGQNVTFRCDPISEHNRLYWYRQTLGQGPEFLTYFQNEAQLEKSRLLSDRFSAERPKGSFSTLEIQRTEQGDSAMYLCASSLAGTGWYETQYFGPGTRLLVL.

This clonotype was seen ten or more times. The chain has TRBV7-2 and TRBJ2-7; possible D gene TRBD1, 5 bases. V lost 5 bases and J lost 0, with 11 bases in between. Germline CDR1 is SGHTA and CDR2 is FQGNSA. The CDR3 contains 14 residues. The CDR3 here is CASSAGHSSYEQYF. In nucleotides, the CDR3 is TGTGCCAGCAGCGCCGGACATAGCTCCTACGAGCAGTACTTC.

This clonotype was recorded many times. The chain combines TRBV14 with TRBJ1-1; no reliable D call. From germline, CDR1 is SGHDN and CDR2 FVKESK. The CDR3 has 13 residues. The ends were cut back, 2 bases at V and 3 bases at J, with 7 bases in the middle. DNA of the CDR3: TGTGCCAGCAGCCAATACGAGGACACTGAAGCTTTCTTT. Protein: CASSQYEDTEAFF.

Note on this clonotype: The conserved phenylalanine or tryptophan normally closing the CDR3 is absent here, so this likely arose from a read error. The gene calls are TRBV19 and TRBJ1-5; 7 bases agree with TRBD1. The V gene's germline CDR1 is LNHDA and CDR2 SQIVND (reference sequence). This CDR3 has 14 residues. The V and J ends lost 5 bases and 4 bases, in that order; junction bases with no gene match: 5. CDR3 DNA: TGTGCCAGTAGTGAAGACAGGGAGAATCAGCCCCAGCATCTT. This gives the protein CASSEDRENQPQHL.

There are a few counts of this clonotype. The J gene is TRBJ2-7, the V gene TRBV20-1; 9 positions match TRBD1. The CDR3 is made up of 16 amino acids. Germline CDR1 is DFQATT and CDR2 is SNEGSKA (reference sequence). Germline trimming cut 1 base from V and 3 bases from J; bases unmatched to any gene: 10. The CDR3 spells CSARASGQGHYYEQYF. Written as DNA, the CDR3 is TGCAGTGCTAGAGCGTCCGGACAGGGGCACTACTACGAGCAGTACTTC.

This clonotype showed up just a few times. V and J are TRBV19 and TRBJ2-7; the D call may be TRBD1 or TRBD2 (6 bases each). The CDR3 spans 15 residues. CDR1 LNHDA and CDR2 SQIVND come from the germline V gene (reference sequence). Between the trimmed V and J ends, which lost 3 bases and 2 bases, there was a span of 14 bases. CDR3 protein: CASSIGGQGTYEQYF. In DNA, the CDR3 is TGTGCCAGTAGTATTGGGGGGCAGGGGACCTACGAGCAGTACTTC.

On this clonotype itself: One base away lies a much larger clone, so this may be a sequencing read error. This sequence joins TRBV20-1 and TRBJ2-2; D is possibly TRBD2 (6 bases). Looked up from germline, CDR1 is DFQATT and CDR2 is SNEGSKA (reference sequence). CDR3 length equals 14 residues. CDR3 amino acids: CSATSGKGAGGLFF. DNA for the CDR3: TGCAGTGCTACGTCGGGGAAAGGGGCCGGGGGGCTGTTTTTT.

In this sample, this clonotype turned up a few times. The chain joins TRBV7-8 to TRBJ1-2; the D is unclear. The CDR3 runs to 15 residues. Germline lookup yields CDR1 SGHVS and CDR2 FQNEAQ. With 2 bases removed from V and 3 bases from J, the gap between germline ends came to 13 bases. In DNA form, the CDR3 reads TGTGCCAGCAGCTTAAGGATGGATCGAGACTATGGCTACACCTTC. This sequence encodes CASSLRMDRDYGYTF. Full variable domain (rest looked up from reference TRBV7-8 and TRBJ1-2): GAGVSQSPRYKVAKRGQDVALRCDPISGHVSLFWYQQALGQGPEFLTYFQNEAQLDKSGLPSDRFFAERPEGSVSTLKIQRTQQEDSAVYLCASSLRMDRDYGYTFGSGTRLTVV.